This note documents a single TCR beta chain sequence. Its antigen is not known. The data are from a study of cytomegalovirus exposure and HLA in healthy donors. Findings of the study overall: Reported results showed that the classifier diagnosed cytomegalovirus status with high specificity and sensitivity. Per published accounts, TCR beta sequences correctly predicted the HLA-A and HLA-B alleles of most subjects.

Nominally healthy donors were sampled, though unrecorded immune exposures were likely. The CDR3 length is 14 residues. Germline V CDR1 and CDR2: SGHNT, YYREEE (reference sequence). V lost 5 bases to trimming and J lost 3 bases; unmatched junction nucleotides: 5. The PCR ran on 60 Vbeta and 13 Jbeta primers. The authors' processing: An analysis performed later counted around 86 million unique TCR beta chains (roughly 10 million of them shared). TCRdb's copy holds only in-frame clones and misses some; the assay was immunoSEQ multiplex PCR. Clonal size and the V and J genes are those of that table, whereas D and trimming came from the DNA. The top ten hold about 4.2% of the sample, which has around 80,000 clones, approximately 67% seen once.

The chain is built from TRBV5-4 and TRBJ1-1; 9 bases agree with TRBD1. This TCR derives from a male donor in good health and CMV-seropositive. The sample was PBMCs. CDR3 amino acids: CASRGQGRDTEAFF. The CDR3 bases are TGTGCCAGCAGGGGACAGGGTCGGGACACTGAAGCTTTCTTT. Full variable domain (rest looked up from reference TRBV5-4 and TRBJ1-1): ETGVTQSPTHLIKTRGQQVTLRCSSQSGHNTVSWYQQALGQGPQFIFQYYREEENGRGNFPPRFSGLQFPNYSSELNVNALELDDSALYLCASRGQGRDTEAFFGQGTRLTVV.